These 20 T cell receptor beta chains share one sample of origin, sequenced in a study of CD8 T cells in ankylosing spondylitis. TCRdb independently ran MiXCR on the 5' RACE reads; one entry per CDR3 protein. The sample records about 160,000 distinct CDR3 sequences, about 18% being singletons. The sample comprised blood, either unsorted or a sorted T cell fraction (not recorded which). The receptors here all came from a male donor with ankylosing spondylitis or in good health (not recorded which).

The table lists this clonotype with many counts. This rearrangement joins TRBV10-2 to TRBJ1-4; D not certain. V lost 3 bases and J lost 6, with 8 bases in between. Per germline, CDR1 WSHSY and CDR2 SAAADI. The CDR3 loop spans 13 amino acids. The CDR3 sequence: CASSERLDEKLFF. CDR3 DNA sequence: TGCGCCAGCAGTGAAAGGCTCGATGAAAAACTGTTTTTT.

Ten or more counts support this clonotype. The CDR3 nucleotides are TGCAGTGCTTATAGCGGGAGTAAAAGCGGGAATGAGCAGTTCTTC. It is translated as CSAYSGSKSGNEQFF. The V and J genes are TRBV20-1 and TRBJ2-1; TRBD2 matches 9 bases. V gave up 5 bases and J gave up 7 bases; unmatched junction bases: 12. The V gene's germline CDR1 is DFQATT and CDR2 SNEGSKA (reference sequence). This CDR3 has 15 amino acids.

Ten or more counts support this clonotype. The rearrangement links TRBV29-1 to TRBJ2-1, with 14 bases lining up with TRBD2. The germline CDR1 and CDR2 sequences are SQVTM and ANQGSEA. The trim removed 4 bases at V and 9 bases at J, leaving 11 bases unmatched. The CDR3 covers 16 residues. Here the CDR3 DNA reads TGCAGCGTTGTTGGGGCGGGACTAGCGGGAGTATCTGAGCAGTTCTTC. This codes for CSVVGAGLAGVSEQFF.

This clonotype has at least ten counts. The genes are TRBV12-3 or TRBV12-4 and TRBJ1-2, with 8 positions matching TRBD1. The CDR3 has 14 residues. The V gene end was trimmed by 3 bases and the J gene end by 5 bases; junction bases not matched to a gene: 5. The CDR3 sequence is CASSLSGTGYGYTF. As DNA, the CDR3 is TGTGCCAGCAGTTTGTCTGGGACAGGATATGGCTACACCTTC.

The chain links TRBV20-1 to TRBJ1-5; D is uncertain. The V and J ends lost 5 bases and 0 bases respectively, with 11 bases between them. This CDR3 comprises 14 residues. The germline CDR1 and CDR2 sequences are DFQATT and SNEGSKA (reference sequence). The CDR3 protein is CSARTVYSNQPQHF. The CDR3 coding sequence is TGCAGTGCTCGGACCGTTTATAGCAATCAGCCCCAGCATTTT.

This chain joins TRBV29-1 and TRBJ2-1; D possibly corresponds to TRBD2 (6 bases). With 2 bases removed from V and 7 bases from J, the gap between germline ends came to 9 bases. Germline CDR1 is SQVTM and CDR2 is ANQGSEA. The CDR3 covers 12 residues. This CDR3 is CSVERRGNEQFF. The DNA for the CDR3 is TGCAGCGTTGAACGGAGGGGTAATGAGCAGTTCTTC.

The CDR3 spells CSVPIGTSYEQFF. Here the CDR3 DNA reads TGCAGCGTGCCTATTGGGACTAGCTATGAGCAGTTCTTC. J is TRBJ2-1 and V is TRBV29-1; TRBD2 aligns across 9 bases. Germline V gives CDR1 SQVTM, CDR2 ANQGSEA. Germline trimming cut 6 bases from V and 8 bases from J; bases unmatched to any gene: 8. The CDR3 consists of 13 residues.

This clonotype was seen a few times. This chain links TRBV10-3 with TRBJ1-2; D is ambiguous. The CDR3 loop spans 13 amino acids. V was trimmed by 5 bases and J by 2 bases, leaving 9 bases between them. CDR1 ENHRY and CDR2 SYGVKD come from the germline V gene. This CDR3 reads CAISNQINYGYTF. CDR3 nucleotide sequence: TGTGCCATCAGTAACCAGATAAACTATGGCTACACCTTC.

V and J are TRBV6-1 and TRBJ2-7; maybe TRBD2 (6 bases). Germline lookup yields CDR1 MNHNS and CDR2 SASEGT. This CDR3 spans 14 amino acids. V dropped 6 bases and J dropped 2 bases, with 14 bases sitting between them. In DNA, the CDR3 is TGTGCCAGCAGCCTCGGAGGGTCGGCCTACGAGCAGTACTTC. Translation: CASSLGGSAYEQYF.

This clonotype was seen repeatedly, ten times or more. The rearrangement joins TRBV20-1 to TRBJ2-7; 11 nucleotides agree with TRBD2. The germline CDR1 and CDR2 sequences are DFQATT and SNEGSKA (reference sequence). CDR3 length: 14 residues. The V and J ends lost 5 bases and 6 bases, in that order; junction bases with no gene match: 9. The CDR3: CSAGGTSGVGEQYF. CDR3 coding DNA: TGCAGTGCTGGGGGGACTAGCGGCGTAGGCGAGCAGTACTTC.

This clonotype was seen many times. The CDR3 bases are TGTGCCAGCCGAGGCAGACTTCCGCCCGAGTACTTC. This encodes CASRGRLPPEYF. This chain connects TRBV6-5 to TRBJ2-7, with D uncertain. The CDR3 spans 12 residues. Germline CDR1 is MNHEY and CDR2 is SVGAGI. V lost 8 bases, J lost 11 bases, and 19 bases lay in between.

This chain connects TRBV7-2 to TRBJ1-1; D possibly corresponds to TRBD1 (6 bases). This CDR3 spans 15 amino acids. Trimming cost V 4 bases and J 4 bases, with 16 bases left between them. Per the germline V gene, CDR1 is SGHTA and CDR2 is FQGNSA. CDR3 sequence reads: CASSSPAGVTTEAFF. CDR3 in DNA: TGTGCCAGCAGCTCCCCGGCAGGGGTCACCACTGAAGCTTTCTTT. Full variable domain (outside the CDR3, taken from reference TRBV7-2 and TRBJ1-1): GAGVSQSPSNKVTEKGKDVELRCDPISGHTALYWYRQSLGQGLEFLIYFQGNSAPDKSGLPSDRFSAERTGGSVSTLTIQRTQQEDSAVYLCASSSPAGVTTEAFFGQGTRLTVV.

The CDR3 loop is CASSSITAWPNEQYF. The CDR3 DNA is TGTGCCAGCAGCTCCATAACGGCATGGCCCAACGAGCAGTACTTC. This chain connects TRBV11-1 to TRBJ2-7; D gene unclear. The CDR3 totals 15 residues. Germline values: CDR1 SGHAT, CDR2 FQDESV (reference sequence). Trimming left V 4 bases short and J 5 bases short, with 18 bases between.

This chain uses TRBV20-1 with TRBJ2-7; D tentatively reads TRBD1 or TRBD2 (5 bases each). The CDR3 runs to 12 residues. In germline, CDR1 is DFQATT, CDR2 SNEGSKA (reference sequence). V lost 4 bases and J lost 2, with 9 bases in between. Here the CDR3 DNA reads TGCAGTGCTAATGGGGGACCCTACGAGCAGTACTTC. This codes for CSANGGPYEQYF.

V is TRBV11-3 and J is TRBJ2-5; the D gene is possibly TRBD2 (5 bases). The germline CDR1 and CDR2 sequences are SGHNT and YENEEA. This CDR3 region has 15 residues. Trimming left V 3 bases short and J 2 bases short, with 13 bases between. Here the CDR3 reads CASSFRGIGQETQYF. The CDR3 region has the DNA TGTGCCAGCAGCTTTCGGGGAATTGGTCAAGAGACCCAGTACTTC. The whole variable domain, filled in from reference TRBV11-3 and TRBJ2-5, reads EAGVVQSPRYKIIEKKQPVAFWCNPISGHNTLYWYLQNLGQGPELLIRYENEEAVDDSQLPKDRFSAERLKGVDSTLKIQPAELGDSAVYLCASSFRGIGQETQYFGPGTRLLVL.

The chain uses TRBV29-1 and TRBJ2-2; TRBD1 or TRBD2 may be the D gene (7 bases each). The germline V gene has CDR1 SQVTM and CDR2 ANQGSEA. The CDR3 is 13 amino acids. V lost 5 bases, J lost 4 bases, and 11 bases lay in between. The CDR3 bases are TGCAGCGTTACAGGGGAGGGCACCGGGGAGCTGTTTTTT. Translating it yields CSVTGEGTGELFF.

This clonotype was recorded at least ten times. Here the CDR3 reads CASSARHHEQYF. The CDR3 coding sequence is TGTGCCAGCAGCGCCCGACACCACGAGCAGTACTTC. The rearrangement joins TRBV3-1 to TRBJ2-7; D remains unclear. The V end lost 5 bases, the J end lost 5 bases, and 10 bases lay between the germline ends. Germline V gene sequence: CDR1 LGHDT, CDR2 YNNKEL (reference sequence). The CDR3 has 12 residues.

The sample holds many counts of this clonotype. The V call is TRBV29-1, the J call TRBJ2-1; 7 nucleotides match TRBD2. The CDR3 is 16 amino acids. Looked up from germline, CDR1 is SQVTM and CDR2 is ANQGSEA. The ends lost 7 bases at V and 1 base at J; junction bases unmatched: 13. Here the CDR3 reads CSGIWGGGASYNEQFF. DNA for the CDR3: TGCAGCGGAATTTGGGGGGGAGGGGCTTCCTACAATGAGCAGTTCTTC.

This clonotype was seen repeatedly, ten times or more. The chain has TRBV10-3 and TRBJ2-7; no definite D call. This CDR3 is 12 amino acids long. Trimming took off 0 bases at V and 3 bases at J, with 3 bases between the two ends. The germline V gene encodes CDR1 ENHRY and CDR2 SYGVKD. The CDR3 loop is CAISESSYEQYF. In nucleotides, the CDR3 is TGTGCCATCAGTGAGTCAAGCTACGAGCAGTACTTC.

This clonotype is a singleton in its sample. This rearrangement joins TRBV10-3 to TRBJ2-1; TRBD1 aligns across 7 bases. There are 14 residues in the CDR3. Germline V gene lookup returns CDR1 ENHRY and CDR2 SYGVKD. Trimming removed 3 bases from V and 8 bases from J; junction bases left unmatched: 7. CDR3 coding DNA: TGTGCCATCAGTGACCACCGAACAGGGGATGAGCAGTTCTTC. This translates into CAISDHRTGDEQFF.